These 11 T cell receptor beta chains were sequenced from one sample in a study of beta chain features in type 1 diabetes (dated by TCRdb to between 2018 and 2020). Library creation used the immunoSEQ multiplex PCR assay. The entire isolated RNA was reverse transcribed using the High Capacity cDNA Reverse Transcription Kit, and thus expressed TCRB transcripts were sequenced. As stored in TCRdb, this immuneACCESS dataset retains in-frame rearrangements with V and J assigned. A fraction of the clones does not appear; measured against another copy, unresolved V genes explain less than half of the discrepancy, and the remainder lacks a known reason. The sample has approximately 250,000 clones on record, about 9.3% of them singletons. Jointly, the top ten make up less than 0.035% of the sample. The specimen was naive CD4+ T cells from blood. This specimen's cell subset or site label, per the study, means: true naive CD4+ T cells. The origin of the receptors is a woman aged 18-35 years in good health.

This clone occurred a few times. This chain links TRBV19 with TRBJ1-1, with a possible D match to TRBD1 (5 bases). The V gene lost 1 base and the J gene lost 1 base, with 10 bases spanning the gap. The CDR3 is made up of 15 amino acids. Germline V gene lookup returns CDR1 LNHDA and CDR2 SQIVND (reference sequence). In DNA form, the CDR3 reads TGTGCCAGTAGTATAGGACCAGGGCCGAACACTGAAGCTTTCTTT. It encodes CASSIGPGPNTEAFF.

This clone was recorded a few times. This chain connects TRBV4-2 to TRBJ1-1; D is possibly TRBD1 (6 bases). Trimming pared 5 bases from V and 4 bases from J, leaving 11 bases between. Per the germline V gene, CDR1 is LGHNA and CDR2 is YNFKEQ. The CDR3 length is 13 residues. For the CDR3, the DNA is TGTGCCAGCAGCTTGGTCAGGGGCACTGAAGCTTTCTTT. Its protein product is CASSLVRGTEAFF.

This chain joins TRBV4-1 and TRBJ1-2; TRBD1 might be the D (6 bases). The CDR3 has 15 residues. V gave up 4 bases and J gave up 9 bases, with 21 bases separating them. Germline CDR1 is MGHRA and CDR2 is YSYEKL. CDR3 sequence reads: CASSPLIQGPISYTF. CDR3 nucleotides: TGCGCCAGCAGCCCCCTTATACAGGGTCCTATAAGCTACACCTTC.

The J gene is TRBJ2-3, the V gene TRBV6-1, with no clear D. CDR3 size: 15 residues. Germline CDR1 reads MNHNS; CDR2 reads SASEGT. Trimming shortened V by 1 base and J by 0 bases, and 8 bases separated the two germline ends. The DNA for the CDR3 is TGTGCCAGCAGTGAAGGGTGGCCTAGCACAGATACGCAGTATTTT. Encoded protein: CASSEGWPSTDTQYF.

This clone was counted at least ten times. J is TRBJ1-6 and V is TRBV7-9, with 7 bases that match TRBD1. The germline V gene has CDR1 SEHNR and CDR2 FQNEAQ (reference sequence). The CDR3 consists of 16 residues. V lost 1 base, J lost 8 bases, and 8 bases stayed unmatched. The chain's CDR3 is CASSLVGTVVDSPLHF. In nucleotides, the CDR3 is TGTGCCAGCAGCTTAGTCGGGACAGTAGTGGATTCACCCCTCCACTTT.

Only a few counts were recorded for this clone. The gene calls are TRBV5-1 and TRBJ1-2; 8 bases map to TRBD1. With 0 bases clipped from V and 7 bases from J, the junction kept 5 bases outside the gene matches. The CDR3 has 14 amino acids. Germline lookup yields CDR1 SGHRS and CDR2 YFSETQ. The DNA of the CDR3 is TGCGCCAGCAGCTTGGAGGCAGGGGGCTTTGGCTACACCTTC. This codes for CASSLEAGGFGYTF.

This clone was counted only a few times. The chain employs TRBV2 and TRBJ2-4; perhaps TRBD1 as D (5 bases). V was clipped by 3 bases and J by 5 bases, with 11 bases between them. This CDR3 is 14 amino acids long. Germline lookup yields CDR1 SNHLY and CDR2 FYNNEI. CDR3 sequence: CASSDRVVQNIQYF. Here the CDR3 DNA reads TGTGCCAGCAGTGACAGGGTGGTCCAAAACATTCAGTACTTC.

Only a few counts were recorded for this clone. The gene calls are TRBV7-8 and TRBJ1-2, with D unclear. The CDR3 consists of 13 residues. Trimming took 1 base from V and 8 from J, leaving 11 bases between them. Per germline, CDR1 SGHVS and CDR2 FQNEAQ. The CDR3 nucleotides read TGTGCCAGCAGCTTAGAGTTAGGAGGCGGCTACACCTTC. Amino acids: CASSLELGGGYTF.

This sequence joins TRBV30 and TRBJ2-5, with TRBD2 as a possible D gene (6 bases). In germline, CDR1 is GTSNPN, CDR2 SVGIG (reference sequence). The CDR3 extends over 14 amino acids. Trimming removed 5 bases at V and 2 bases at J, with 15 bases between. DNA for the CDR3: TGTGCCTGGGCTAGAGGAGGGCTTCAAGAGACCCAGTACTTC. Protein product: CAWARGGLQETQYF.

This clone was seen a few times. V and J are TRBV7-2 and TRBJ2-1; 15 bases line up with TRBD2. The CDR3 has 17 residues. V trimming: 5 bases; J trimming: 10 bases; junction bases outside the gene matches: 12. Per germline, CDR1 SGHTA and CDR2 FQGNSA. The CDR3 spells CASSPFRTSGGAGEQFF. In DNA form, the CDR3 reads TGTGCCAGCAGCCCCTTCCGGACTAGCGGGGGGGCGGGGGAGCAGTTCTTC.

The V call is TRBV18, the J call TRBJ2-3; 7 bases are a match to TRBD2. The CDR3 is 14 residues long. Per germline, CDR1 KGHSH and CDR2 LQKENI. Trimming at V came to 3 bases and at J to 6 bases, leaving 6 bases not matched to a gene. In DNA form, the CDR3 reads TGTGCCAGCTCACCCAGCGGGGCCGGTGATACGCAGTATTTT. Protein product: CASSPSGAGDTQYF.